This TCR beta chain is drawn from a study of identical twins. Study-wide points: While abundant cord blood beta clonotypes carried fewer insertions, memory repertoires showed no such pattern.

Trimming took 3 bases from V and 0 from J; bases not matched to a gene: 8. CDR3 length: 18 residues. In germline, CDR1 is DFQATT, CDR2 SNEGSKA (reference sequence). Remarks on this clonotype: Its antigen is still unknown.

Template switching supplied a universal primer site; unique molecular identifiers were carried on the cDNA. TCRdb reanalysed the 5' RACE reads using MiXCR and keeps one entry per CDR3 protein. The sample consists of roughly 500,000 distinct CDR3 sequences, under 25% of them appearing once. These data were also reused for a study on T cells expressing NK-cell markers.

This clonotype was sampled from a woman aged 18-29 years in good health. The chain recombines TRBV20-1 with TRBJ2-1; 13 bases map to TRBD2. The source material was CD4+ T cells sorted from blood. The CDR3 is CSASGLAGESSSYNEQFF. CDR3 DNA: TGCAGTGCTAGCGGACTAGCGGGGGAATCGAGCTCCTACAATGAGCAGTTCTTC.